This TCR beta chain originates from a study of blood T cell repertoires in COVID-19 (dated by TCRdb to about 2020). In the study overall: Samples covering the acute and convalescent phases of COVID-19 were provided by collaborators in the United States, Italy and Spain. The samples were drawn from the first 160 participants of the ongoing ImmuneRACE study and from roughly 1,300 subjects provided by 6 global collaborators. The dataset comprised deeply sampled blood TCRbeta repertoires from subjects exposed to, actively infected with, or recovered from COVID-19. A freely available public database, intended as a resource for researchers studying the immune response to SARS-CoV-2, is where the repertoires were released. The prospective study material was composed of cDNA or gDNA derived from T cells, B-cell-depleted T cells, or PBMCs. Where available, HLA class I and class II types were taken from metadata supplied by the sample provider and were not determined by assay-based typing. Sample metadata almost always included a de-identified subject ID, COVID-19 status, age in years and sex. The investigation overall reported the following: The quantity of clinical and demographic metadata differed by source and by participant and was supplied without curation.

Germline trimming: 1 base from V, 5 bases from J; junction bases outside gene matches: 3. CDR3 length: 15 amino acids, cysteine to phenylalanine. Here the CDR3 DNA is all that survives: 45 bases in frame from base 1. As encoded in the germline V gene, CDR1 is SGDLS while CDR2 is YYNGEE. Remarks on this clone: Its antigen is not yet known. No much larger clone exists at a distance of one base, and base qualities are not known.

The collaborating institutions used their own protocols to collect whole blood in K2EDTA tubes. For TCRbeta analysis, collaborator samples were shipped as frozen whole blood, as isolated PBMCs, or as DNA extracted from either sample type. TCRbeta CDR3 regions were amplified from genomic DNA by means of the immunoSEQ Assay, a bias-controlled multiplex PCR. The original pipeline was this. Nucleated cell counts per sample were estimated from amplification of reference gene primers within the assay. Sequence reads were collapsed and filtered to measure the absolute abundance of every unique TCRbeta CDR3 rearrangement. For each sample, productive Simpson clonality was calculated by taking the square root of Simpson's diversity index across productive rearrangements. TCRdb's version of the immuneACCESS table is confined to in-frame rearrangements and falls short of the full clone set. An unresolved V gene accounts for under half of the shortfall where checked; the remainder is of unknown origin. Clone size and the V and J calls come from that table; the DNA yielded D and trimming. This sample lists around 120,000 clones; about nine tenths were detected once. Under 2% of the sample rests with the top ten.

The sequencing input was peripheral blood. The rearranged segments are TRBV9 and TRBJ2-2; 9 bases in the middle match TRBD2. This receptor was obtained from a human donor with active COVID-19. The donor label of this sample is uncertain. The CDR3 region reads CASSVSGGRTGELFF. The DNA is TGTGCCAGCAGCGTAAGCGGGGGGAGGACCGGGGAGCTGTTTTTT.